This record looks at one T cell receptor (beta chain) sequence and its context. The CDR3 is made up of 15 amino acids. CDR1 is SGHDT and CDR2 is YYEEEE in the germline V gene. V was pared by 2 bases and J by 2 bases, with 4 bases of the junction left unmatched. The sample belongs to a study of blood T cell repertoires in COVID-19. Turning to the study itself: The United States, Italy and Spain were the sources of the acute and convalescent COVID-19 samples. From T cells, B-cell-depleted T cells, or PBMCs came the material, which was cDNA or gDNA.

Original processing notes: Using reference gene primer amplification, nucleated cell counts were estimated. Clones were sequenced by immunoSEQ multiplex PCR, and TCRdb holds only the in-frame ones, with some missing. The V and J calls and the clone size are those of that table, but D and trimming were determined from the DNA. The data show 45,000 to 65,000 clones, with more than 85% seen just once and about 3.1% held by the top ten. The chain carries TRBV5-6 and TRBJ2-3, with 8 bases that match TRBD2. Material: peripheral blood. This sequence was found in a human donor in a cohort sampled during active COVID-19. CDR3: CASSFSGAHTDTQYF. The CDR3 coding sequence is TGTGCCAGCAGCTTTAGCGGGGCACACACAGATACGCAGTATTTT.